The text below deals with one T cell receptor beta chain. What it binds is unknown. TCRdb reprocessed the 5' RACE reads with MiXCR, giving one entry per CDR3 protein. The sample lists a few hundred thousand distinct CDR3 sequences; roughly 15% were seen once. This entry is derived from a study of CD8 T cells in ankylosing spondylitis. Study observations and caveats: Previous work reported some of these motif variants in the synovial fluid and blood of reactive arthritis. Clones linked to disease were reported to show significant enrichment in matched ankylosing spondylitis synovial fluid. Blood from ankylosing spondylitis patients appeared to carry a characteristic roughly 8-variant TCR beta motif.

J lost 1 base, V lost 7 bases, and 4 bases had no gene match. Germline assignment: CDR1 SGHAT and CDR2 FQNNGV. CDR3 length: 15 residues. This chain connects TRBV11-2 to TRBJ2-1, with TRBD1 matching over 10 bases. The sequence derives from a male donor with ankylosing spondylitis. Sample: blood, either unsorted or a sorted T cell fraction (not recorded which). CDR3 sequence: CASIPGQGSYNEQFF. DNA for the CDR3: TGTGCCAGCATCCCGGGACAGGGGTCCTACAATGAGCAGTTCTTC.